Shown below are 23 T cell receptor beta chains from a single sample sequenced in a study of cytomegalovirus exposure and HLA in healthy donors. Both 60 Vbeta primers and 13 Jbeta primers went into the PCR. Sequencing used immunoSEQ multiplex PCR; TCRdb keeps in-frame clones, though not all of them. The sample has approximately 190,000 clones; about 80% are singletons. Specimen: PBMCs. These receptors came from a man aged 35 to 55 in good health and CMV-seropositive.

V usage is TRBV27 and J usage is TRBJ2-1; TRBD2 matches 10 bases. The J segment lost 6 bases and the V segment lost 4 bases, leaving 9 bases of the junction unmatched. CDR1 is MNHEY, CDR2 SMNVEV, per germline (reference sequence). The CDR3 spans 16 residues. CDR3 residues: CASSWPLAGVFNEQFF. The CDR3 DNA reads as TGTGCCAGCAGTTGGCCTCTAGCGGGAGTTTTCAATGAGCAGTTCTTC.

This clone came up once. The CDR3 DNA reads TGCGCCAGCAGCTTGGGCTACAGGGGGGTCGACGAGCAGTACTTC. Translated: CASSLGYRGVDEQYF. V is TRBV5-1 and J is TRBJ2-7, with 8 bases lining up with TRBD1. Losses at the gene ends were 0 bases for V and 5 bases for J; bases not matched to a gene: 7. This CDR3 region has 15 residues. In germline, CDR1 is SGHRS, CDR2 YFSETQ.

The chain employs TRBV5-4 and TRBJ2-1; 10 bases are a match to TRBD2. V trimming: 4 bases; J trimming: 4 bases; junction bases outside the gene matches: 8. The germline CDR1 and CDR2 sequences are SGHNT and YYREEE (reference sequence). This CDR3 has 16 residues. The chain's CDR3 is CASSLSLAGEYNEQFF. The CDR3 DNA reads TGTGCCAGCAGCCTCTCCCTAGCGGGAGAATACAATGAGCAGTTCTTC.

The J gene is TRBJ1-5, the V gene TRBV28, with D possibly being TRBD1 (5 bases). This CDR3 spans 15 amino acids. V was shortened by 2 bases and J by 0 bases, with 8 bases between the two germline ends. CDR1 is MDHEN, CDR2 SYDVKM, per germline. Here the CDR3 reads CASSLPGLSNQPQHF. The CDR3 nucleotides are TGTGCCAGCAGTTTACCGGGACTTAGCAATCAGCCCCAGCATTTT.

The chain employs TRBV5-1 and TRBJ1-4; D perhaps matches TRBD1 (5 bases). CDR1 SGHRS and CDR2 YFSETQ come from the germline V gene. The CDR3 has 15 residues. V dropped 0 bases and J dropped 7 bases, with 13 bases sitting between them. The CDR3 reads CASSLGSGRGEKLFF. CDR3 sequence (DNA): TGCGCCAGCAGCTTGGGGTCAGGGAGGGGTGAAAAACTGTTTTTT.

J is TRBJ2-7 and V is TRBV5-4, with 10 bases matching TRBD2. This CDR3 comprises 18 residues. The germline CDR1 and CDR2 sequences are SGHNT and YYREEE (reference sequence). With 5 bases clipped from V and 1 base from J, the junction kept 15 bases outside the gene matches. The CDR3 region has the DNA TGTGCCAGCAGTTCTTATGGAGACCGGACTAGCGGTTCCTACGAGCAGTACTTC. Protein product: CASSSYGDRTSGSYEQYF.

The chain couples TRBV9 to TRBJ1-5; D is uncertain. The germline V and J ends were trimmed by 4 bases and 2 bases, with 13 bases remaining between them. In germline, CDR1 is SGDLS, CDR2 YYNGEE. CDR3 length equals 15 residues. CDR3 residues: CASSPLSDGNQPQHF. The CDR3 bases are TGTGCCAGCAGCCCCCTATCCGATGGCAATCAGCCCCAGCATTTT.

The chain couples TRBV6-1 to TRBJ1-5, with unresolved D. The germline V and J ends were trimmed by 4 bases and 8 bases, with 12 bases remaining between them. Germline CDR1 and CDR2: MNHNS and SASEGT. The CDR3 consists of 13 residues. Here the CDR3 DNA reads TGTGCCAGCAGTGGTCGGGTTTTGGAGCCCCAGCATTTT. It is translated as CASSGRVLEPQHF.

This clone was counted between two and nine times. The rearrangement uses TRBV7-2 and TRBJ2-7, with TRBD2 as a possible D gene (5 bases). V lost 3 bases, J lost 2 bases, and 11 bases lay in between. From germline, CDR1 is SGHTA and CDR2 FQGNSA. CDR3 size: 14 residues. Written as DNA, the CDR3 is TGTGCCAGCAGCTTCCCGGGAAACCCCTACGAGCAGTACTTC. Protein product: CASSFPGNPYEQYF.

V usage is TRBV27 and J usage is TRBJ2-7, with D unclear. CDR1 is MNHEY, CDR2 SMNVEV, per germline (reference sequence). The CDR3 is 14 amino acids. The ends were cut back, 6 bases at V and 6 bases at J, with 18 bases in the middle. The CDR3 spells CASSPHSSSFEQYF. The DNA for the CDR3 is TGTGCCAGCAGCCCCCACAGTTCTTCTTTCGAGCAGTACTTC.

The chain links TRBV5-6 to TRBJ1-4; 7 bases are shared with TRBD1. J was trimmed by 4 bases and V by 4 bases; bases with no gene match: 4. The CDR3 is 14 residues long. CDR1 and CDR2 from the germline V gene are SGHDT and YYEEEE. CDR3 sequence (DNA): TGTGCCAGCAGCCCCCAGGGGGATAATGAAAAACTGTTTTTT. Translation gives CASSPQGDNEKLFF. The entire variable domain, with the rest obtained from reference TRBV5-6 and TRBJ1-4, is as follows: DAGVTQSPTHLIKTRGQQVTLRCSPKSGHDTVSWYQQALGQGPQFIFQYYEEEERQRGNFPDRFSGHQFPNYSSELNVNALLLGDSALYLCASSPQGDNEKLFFGSGTQLSVL.

The V call is TRBV10-3, the J call TRBJ1-1; no clear D gene. Germline CDR1 is ENHRY and CDR2 is SYGVKD. The length of the CDR3 is 13 residues. Trimming pared 4 bases from V and 1 base from J, leaving 7 bases between. This CDR3 is CAISGSGNTEAFF. In DNA form, the CDR3 reads TGTGCCATCAGTGGCTCGGGGAACACTGAAGCTTTCTTT.

This sequence joins TRBV6-6 and TRBJ1-1, with 7 bases aligning to TRBD1. Trimming at V came to 2 bases and at J to 3 bases, leaving 3 bases not matched to a gene. This CDR3 is 14 amino acids long. In germline, CDR1 is MNHNY, CDR2 SVGAGI (reference sequence). The CDR3 nucleotides are TGTGCCAGCAGTTACCTCCAGGGGGACACTGAAGCTTTCTTT. Translating it yields CASSYLQGDTEAFF.

The chain links TRBV28 to TRBJ1-2; 8 nucleotides agree with TRBD1. Germline V gene sequence: CDR1 MDHEN, CDR2 SYDVKM. V lost 0 bases, J lost 8 bases, and 17 bases stayed unmatched. CDR3 length: 18 amino acids. Written as DNA, the CDR3 is TGTGCCAGCAGTTTATGGGGGGCCGCGGCAGGGGGCCCCGGGGGCTACACCTTC. Protein: CASSLWGAAAGGPGGYTF.

The rearrangement joins TRBV5-1 to TRBJ1-1; 9 bases line up with TRBD1. The CDR3 runs to 15 residues. CDR1 is SGHRS and CDR2 is YFSETQ in the germline V gene. After removal of 5 bases from V and 0 bases from J, the junction contained 5 bases not matched to a gene. The CDR3 spells CASRAGQGMNTEAFF. CDR3 bases: TGCGCCAGCAGGGCGGGACAGGGCATGAACACTGAAGCTTTCTTT.

This rearrangement joins TRBV7-2 to TRBJ2-1; D call uncertain. Germline V gene sequence: CDR1 SGHTA, CDR2 FQGNSA. Deletions cut 7 bases from V and 4 bases from J, with 14 bases between. The CDR3 has 14 residues. CDR3 in amino acids: CASNRGQSYNEQFF. The CDR3 DNA reads TGTGCCAGCAACCGCGGTCAAAGTTACAATGAGCAGTTCTTC.

The V and J genes are TRBV4-1 and TRBJ1-6; a possible D gene is TRBD1 (5 bases). V was cut by 4 bases and J by 7 bases, with 17 bases left in between. Germline values: CDR1 MGHRA, CDR2 YSYEKL. This CDR3 spans 16 amino acids. The CDR3 loop is CASSPNSGSRNSPLHF. In DNA form, the CDR3 reads TGCGCCAGCAGCCCCAACTCAGGGTCGAGGAATTCACCCCTCCACTTT.

This sequence joins TRBV7-9 and TRBJ2-1; D call uncertain. Trimming stripped 0 bases from V and 7 bases from J, with 4 bases between. Per germline, CDR1 SEHNR and CDR2 FQNEAQ (reference sequence). The CDR3 covers 12 residues. The CDR3 coding sequence is TGTGCCAGCAGCTTAGCGTTAAATGAGCAGTTCTTC. Translated, it gives CASSLALNEQFF.

This chain joins TRBV4-1 and TRBJ2-4; D gene uncertain. The ends were cut back, 8 bases at V and 0 bases at J, with 14 bases in the middle. The V gene's germline CDR1 is MGHRA and CDR2 YSYEKL. CDR3 length: 15 amino acids. The CDR3 spells CASASPGRAKNIQYF. CDR3 DNA sequence: TGCGCCAGCGCTTCCCCCGGTAGAGCCAAAAACATTCAGTACTTC.

V is TRBV1 and J is TRBJ2-5; TRBD2, the table's D call, was not compared with the DNA. TRBV1 is deemed a pseudogene. The CDR3 consists of 20 residues. Here the CDR3 reads CTSSFNGGTSGGQVGETQYF. The CDR3 bases are TGCACCAGCAGCTTTAACGGGGGGACTAGCGGGGGACAAGTGGGAGAGACCCAGTACTTC.

V and J are TRBV11-1 and TRBJ2-1; 7 nucleotides align to TRBD2. V trimming: 4 bases; J trimming: 8 bases; junction bases outside the gene matches: 17. In germline, CDR1 is SGHAT, CDR2 FQDESV (reference sequence). The CDR3 contains 17 residues. CDR3: CASSYGPAASGKDEQFF. The CDR3 nucleotides are TGTGCCAGCAGCTATGGACCTGCGGCTAGCGGCAAGGATGAGCAGTTCTTC.

The gene calls are TRBV5-6 and TRBJ1-2; no reliable D call. CDR1 SGHDT and CDR2 YYEEEE come from the germline V gene. The V and J ends lost 5 bases and 4 bases respectively, with 12 bases between them. The CDR3 runs to 13 residues. CDR3 coding DNA: TGTGCCAGCAGGCTGTTCTCGGGCTATGGCTACACCTTC. Encoded protein: CASRLFSGYGYTF.

The genes are TRBV29-1 and TRBJ2-1, with D perhaps matching TRBD2 (7 bases). The germline CDR1 and CDR2 sequences are SQVTM and ANQGSEA. The ends were cut back, 7 bases at V and 4 bases at J, with 14 bases in the middle. CDR3 length: 13 amino acids. CDR3 in amino acids: CSAWGGGYNEQFF. DNA of the CDR3: TGCAGCGCCTGGGGAGGGGGATACAATGAGCAGTTCTTC.